These 15 T cell receptor beta chains came from one sample sequenced in a study of beta chain features in type 1 diabetes. The study, taken as a whole, reports: A moderate, significant TCRB CDR3 shortening appeared in type 1 diabetes across four CD4+ subsets.

Sequenced material consisted of expressed TCRB transcripts (all of the isolated RNA was reverse transcribed). Sequencing used immunoSEQ multiplex PCR; TCRdb keeps in-frame clones, though not all of them. The data contain roughly 340,000 clones, less than 15% of them singletons. Their antigens remain unidentified. The material sequenced was naive CD4+ T cells from blood. The receptors stem from a woman younger than 30 with type 1 diabetes.

This clone was recorded a few times. The CDR3 reads CASSLQGTSGYNEQFF. The CDR3 nucleotides read TGTGCCAGCAGCTTACAGGGGACTAGCGGTTACAATGAGCAGTTCTTC. The V call is TRBV7-9, the J call TRBJ2-1; the match to TRBD2 covers 11 bases. Losses at the gene ends were 2 bases for V and 4 bases for J; bases not matched to a gene: 4. Per the germline V gene, CDR1 is SEHNR and CDR2 is FQNEAQ (reference sequence). The CDR3 length is 16 residues.

The rearrangement links TRBV27 to TRBJ2-2, with 7 bases that match TRBD2. J gave up 6 bases and V 1 base, and 2 bases lay outside the gene matches. This CDR3 is built from 14 residues. Germline V gives CDR1 MNHEY, CDR2 SMNVEV (reference sequence). CDR3 nucleotides: TGTGCCAGCAGTTTATGGGGGGGGTCCGGGGAGCTGTTTTTT. This encodes CASSLWGGSGELFF.

The V gene is TRBV11-2, the J gene TRBJ1-2, with 9 bases aligning to TRBD1. Germline V lookup: CDR1 SGHAT, CDR2 FQNNGV. The V gene end was trimmed by 5 bases and the J gene end by 2 bases; junction bases not matched to a gene: 9. This CDR3 is built from 16 residues. CDR3 in DNA: TGTGCCAGCAGCCCCAACGTGGACAGGGGAAACTATGGCTACACCTTC. Translation: CASSPNVDRGNYGYTF.

J is TRBJ2-2 and V is TRBV5-1, with D maybe TRBD1 (6 bases). The CDR3 has 14 residues. Germline V gene data show CDR1 as SGHRS and CDR2 as YFSETQ. The germline V and J ends were trimmed by 4 bases and 5 bases, with 12 bases remaining between them. This CDR3 reads CASSVTRGTGELFF. The CDR3 DNA is TGCGCCAGCAGCGTTACTAGGGGGACCGGGGAGCTGTTTTTT.

This chain connects TRBV28 to TRBJ2-7; tentative D call: TRBD2 (5 bases). The CDR3 length is 13 residues. Germline loops: CDR1 MDHEN, CDR2 SYDVKM. With 3 bases removed from V and 7 bases from J, the gap between germline ends came to 13 bases. The CDR3 spells CASSLQAPGEQYF. The CDR3 DNA reads TGTGCCAGCAGTTTGCAGGCTCCGGGGGAGCAGTACTTC.

J is TRBJ2-1 and V is TRBV6-5, with 10 nucleotides matching TRBD2. CDR3 length: 16 residues. V shed 0 bases and J 8 bases; nucleotides not matched to a gene: 7. Germline lookup yields CDR1 MNHEY and CDR2 SVGAGI. The CDR3 loop reads CASSYSSLAGLHEQFF. The CDR3 DNA is TGTGCCAGCAGTTACTCGTCACTAGCGGGACTCCATGAGCAGTTCTTC.

The CDR3 here is CASSASLSSDTQYF. Written as DNA, the CDR3 is TGTGCCAGCAGCGCCTCACTATCTTCAGATACGCAGTATTTT. This chain links TRBV11-2 with TRBJ2-3, with D uncertain. V was shortened by 5 bases and J by 4 bases, with 13 bases between the two germline ends. Germline V gene lookup returns CDR1 SGHAT and CDR2 FQNNGV. The CDR3 is 14 residues long.

This clone was observed a handful of times. This rearrangement joins TRBV7-2 to TRBJ2-7; 10 bases align to TRBD2. Germline V gene sequence: CDR1 SGHTA, CDR2 FQGNSA. The CDR3 runs to 16 residues. Losses at the gene ends were 4 bases for V and 0 bases for J; bases not matched to a gene: 6. Written as DNA, the CDR3 is TGTGCCAGCAGCTACCGAGCGGGAGGGTTCTCCTACGAGCAGTACTTC. Translating it yields CASSYRAGGFSYEQYF.

This clone has ten or more counts. The rearrangement links TRBV7-2 to TRBJ2-7, with a possible D match to TRBD2 (5 bases). The CDR3 is 12 amino acids. The germline V gene encodes CDR1 SGHTA and CDR2 FQGNSA. V gave up 3 bases and J gave up 9 bases, with 12 bases separating them. In DNA, the CDR3 is TGTGCCAGCAGCTTGGAGGTTGGTCGGCAGTACTTC. Protein product: CASSLEVGRQYF.

This clone was detected only a few times. Distinct nucleotide sequences in the sample also encode this CDR3. This sequence joins TRBV11-2 and TRBJ2-1; D gene uncertain. CDR1 is SGHAT and CDR2 is FQNNGV in the germline V gene. V was pared by 2 bases and J by 10 bases, with 6 bases between. The CDR3 has 11 amino acids. The CDR3 region is CASSLSGEQFF. As DNA, the CDR3 is TGTGCCAGCAGCTTATCTGGCGAGCAGTTCTTC.

This clone turned up a few times. This chain links TRBV5-1 with TRBJ2-6, with unresolved D. Per germline, CDR1 SGHRS and CDR2 YFSETQ. The CDR3 is made up of 14 amino acids. The V end lost 3 bases, the J end lost 4 bases, and 8 bases lay between the germline ends. The CDR3 sequence is CASSSEVGANVLTF. Here the CDR3 DNA reads TGCGCCAGCAGCTCAGAAGTGGGGGCCAACGTCCTGACTTTC.

The chain is built from TRBV14 and TRBJ2-2; no clear D gene. Trimming removed 0 bases from V and 0 bases from J, with 8 bases in between. CDR3 length equals 16 residues. Germline CDR1 and CDR2: SGHDN and FVKESK. The CDR3 protein is CASSQDWAPNTGELFF. As DNA, the CDR3 is TGTGCCAGCAGCCAAGATTGGGCACCGAACACCGGGGAGCTGTTTTTT.

The chain couples TRBV5-1 to TRBJ2-7; D is possibly TRBD1 (7 bases). CDR3 length: 15 residues. The germline V gene encodes CDR1 SGHRS and CDR2 YFSETQ. V lost 1 base to trimming and J lost 0 bases, with 11 bases between them. The CDR3 sequence is CASSLSQGGSYEQYF. The CDR3 DNA reads TGCGCCAGCAGCTTGTCTCAGGGGGGCTCCTACGAGCAGTACTTC.

There are a few counts of this clone. This CDR3 is CASRGAGAYGANVLTF. DNA of the CDR3: TGTGCCAGCAGGGGGGCTGGGGCGTATGGGGCCAACGTCCTGACTTTC. The chain joins TRBV27 to TRBJ2-6, with TRBD1 as a possible D gene (6 bases). Between the trimmed V and J ends, which lost 6 bases and 3 bases, there was a span of 15 bases. Per the germline V gene, CDR1 is MNHEY and CDR2 is SMNVEV (reference sequence). This CDR3 is built from 16 residues. Filled out from reference TRBV27 and TRBJ2-6, the complete variable domain reads EAQVTQNPRYLITVTGKKLTVTCSQNMNHEYMSWYRQDPGLGLRQIYYSMNVEVTDKGDVPEGYKVSRKEKRNFPLILESPSPNQTSLYFCASRGAGAYGANVLTFGAGSRLTVL.

This clone turned up a few times. This rearrangement joins TRBV6-1 to TRBJ1-5; TRBD1 matches 7 bases. Germline CDR1 is MNHNS and CDR2 is SASEGT. Trimming at V came to 10 bases and at J to 2 bases, leaving 5 bases not matched to a gene. The CDR3 length is 13 residues. For the CDR3, the DNA is TGTGCCACCCGGACAGGAGGCAATCAGCCCCAGCATTTT. It yields the protein CATRTGGNQPQHF.